The 4 T cell receptor beta chains below come from one sample, sequenced in a study of siplizumab effects on memory and regulatory T cells. TCRdb's copy holds only in-frame clones and misses some; the assay was immunoSEQ multiplex PCR. The table has some 65,000 clones, 75% to 90% seen once. Specimen: Tregs sorted from blood. These TCRs come from a human donor in good health.

V is TRBV10-3 and J is TRBJ1-1; TRBD1 agrees at 7 bases. The J segment lost 0 bases and the V segment lost 6 bases, leaving 7 bases of the junction unmatched. Germline lookup yields CDR1 ENHRY and CDR2 SYGVKD. The length of the CDR3 is 15 residues. The CDR3 DNA sequence: TGTGCCATCAGGCGAGAGACAGGGATGAACACTGAAGCTTTCTTT. Encoded protein: CAIRRETGMNTEAFF.

This clone was seen just once. CDR3 nucleotides: TGTGCCAGCAGTGAATCCCGCGGGAACTACGAGCAGTACTTC. Translation: CASSESRGNYEQYF. This chain uses TRBV2 with TRBJ2-7; D is perhaps TRBD2 (6 bases). CDR1 and CDR2 from the germline V gene are SNHLY and FYNNEI. V was shortened by 2 bases and J by 3 bases, with 11 bases between the two germline ends. The CDR3 totals 14 residues.

This chain joins TRBV9 and TRBJ2-2; 10 bases map to TRBD1. J lost 0 bases, V lost 3 bases, and 5 bases had no gene match. Per the germline V gene, CDR1 is SGDLS and CDR2 is YYNGEE. The CDR3 runs to 17 residues. DNA of the CDR3: TGTGCCAGCAGCGCCAGACAGGGGGCCCCGAACACCGGGGAGCTGTTTTTT. Translating gives CASSARQGAPNTGELFF.

The chain couples TRBV27 to TRBJ1-5, with D unclear. Trimming cost V 6 bases and J 5 bases, with 20 bases left between them. Germline CDR1 is MNHEY and CDR2 is SMNVEV (reference sequence). The CDR3 loop spans 16 amino acids. The DNA for the CDR3 is TGTGCCAGCAGCAAGGTCCCCCGTCTAGCGGATCAGCCCCAGCATTTT. Encoded protein: CASSKVPRLADQPQHF.